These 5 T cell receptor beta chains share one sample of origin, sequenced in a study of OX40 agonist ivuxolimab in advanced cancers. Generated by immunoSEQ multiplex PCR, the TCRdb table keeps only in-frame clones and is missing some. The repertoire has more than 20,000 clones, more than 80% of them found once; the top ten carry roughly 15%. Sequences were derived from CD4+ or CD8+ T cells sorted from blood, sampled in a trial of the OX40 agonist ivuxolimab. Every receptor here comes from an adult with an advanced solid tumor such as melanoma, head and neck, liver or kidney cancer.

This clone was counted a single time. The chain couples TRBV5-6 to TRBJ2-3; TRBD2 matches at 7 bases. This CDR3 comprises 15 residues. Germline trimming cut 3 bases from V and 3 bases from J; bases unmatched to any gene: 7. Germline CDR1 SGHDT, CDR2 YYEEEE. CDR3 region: CASSWGGVKTDTQYF. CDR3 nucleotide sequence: TGTGCCAGCAGCTGGGGAGGGGTTAAAACAGATACGCAGTATTTT.

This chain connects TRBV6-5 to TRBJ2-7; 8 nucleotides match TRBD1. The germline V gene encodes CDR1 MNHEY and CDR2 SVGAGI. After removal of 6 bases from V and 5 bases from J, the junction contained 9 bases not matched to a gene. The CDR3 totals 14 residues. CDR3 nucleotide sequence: TGTGCCAGCAGACTCAGCAGGGGGCCCAACGAGCAGTACTTC. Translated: CASRLSRGPNEQYF.

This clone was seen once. The chain's CDR3 is CASSYSFGADTQYF. CDR3 DNA sequence: TGTGCCAGCAGTTACTCGTTCGGTGCAGATACGCAGTATTTT. The J gene is TRBJ2-3, the V gene TRBV6-5, with no clear D. Germline V gene sequence: CDR1 MNHEY, CDR2 SVGAGI. Trimming stripped 0 bases from V and 4 bases from J, with 8 bases between. CDR3 size: 14 residues.

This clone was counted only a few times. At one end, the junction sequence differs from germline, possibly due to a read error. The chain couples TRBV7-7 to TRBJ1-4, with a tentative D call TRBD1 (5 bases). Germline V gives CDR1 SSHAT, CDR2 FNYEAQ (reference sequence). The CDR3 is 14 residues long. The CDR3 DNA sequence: TGTGCTAGCAGCCCGGGACCGGTTAATGAAAAACTGTTTTTT. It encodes CASSPGPVNEKLFF.

As DNA, the CDR3 is TGCGCCAGCAGCATGACAGGGGGCACTGAAGCTTTCTTT. It translates to CASSMTGGTEAFF. The chain has TRBV5-1 and TRBJ1-1; 9 bases match TRBD1. The CDR3 has 13 residues. V was pared by 4 bases and J by 4 bases, with 2 bases of the junction left unmatched. In germline, CDR1 is SGHRS, CDR2 YFSETQ.